One and the same sample provided the 10 T cell receptor beta chains below, sequenced in a study of blood T cell repertoires in COVID-19. Data came from immunoSEQ multiplex PCR; TCRdb stores just in-frame clones and leaves some out. The data show more than 200,000 clones, 80% to 90% seen once. Sequencing was performed on peripheral blood. All receptors derive from a woman older than 75 with COVID-19, enrolled during active disease.

The chain employs TRBV28 and TRBJ1-3; 7 bases match TRBD1. Looked up from germline, CDR1 is MDHEN and CDR2 is SYDVKM. The CDR3 loop spans 16 amino acids. The V and J ends lost 10 bases and 0 bases, in that order; junction bases with no gene match: 12. Written as DNA, the CDR3 is TGTGCCACCAAAACGGGGACAGAGCTCTCTGGAAACACCATATATTTT. Translated: CATKTGTELSGNTIYF.

This clone was observed a handful of times. The gene calls are TRBV27 and TRBJ1-2; no clear D. This CDR3 is built from 13 residues. Per germline, CDR1 MNHEY and CDR2 SMNVEV (reference sequence). V lost 10 bases and J lost 0, with 12 bases in between. The CDR3 DNA follows: TGTGCCACCCACGGCGGTTCTAACTATGGCTACACCTTC. Residues: CATHGGSNYGYTF.

V gene TRBV5-1 combines with J gene TRBJ2-5; 8 bases map to TRBD1. Germline CDR1 reads SGHRS; CDR2 reads YFSETQ. The junction had 8 bases not matched to a gene; V was cut back by 4 bases and J by 6 bases. There are 14 residues in the CDR3. CDR3 sequence reads: CASSGQGSDQTQYF. The CDR3 DNA reads as TGCGCCAGCAGCGGACAGGGTTCGGATCAGACCCAGTACTTC. The complete variable domain, with remaining parts taken from reference TRBV5-1 and TRBJ2-5, reads KAGVTQTPRYLIKTRGQQVTLSCSPISGHRSVSWYQQTPGQGLQFLFEYFSETQRNKGNFPGRFSGRQFSNSRSEMNVSTLELGDSALYLCASSGQGSDQTQYFGPGTRLLVL.

The chain links TRBV7-2 to TRBJ1-3; D is perhaps TRBD1 (6 bases). The CDR3 contains 15 residues. Trimming shortened V by 6 bases and J by 0 bases, and 12 bases separated the two germline ends. Germline assignment: CDR1 SGHTA and CDR2 FQGNSA. CDR3 DNA: TGTGCCAGCAGGACCGTAGGGGGCTCTGGAAACACCATATATTTT. It specifies CASRTVGGSGNTIYF.

The CDR3 DNA is TGTGCCAGCAGTTTTAACAGGGAACGTGGCTACACCTTC. Protein: CASSFNRERGYTF. The V call is TRBV6-2 or TRBV6-3, the J call TRBJ1-2; D is perhaps TRBD1 (6 bases). The CDR3 length is 13 residues. Trimming took off 4 bases at V and 7 bases at J, with 13 bases between the two ends. Germline V gene lookup returns CDR1 MNHEY and CDR2 SVGEGT.

The chain recombines TRBV6-5 with TRBJ1-6; TRBD1 matches 7 bases. The V gene's germline CDR1 is MNHEY and CDR2 SVGAGI. The CDR3 has 15 residues. V gave up 0 bases and J gave up 7 bases; unmatched junction bases: 3. The CDR3 DNA is TGTGCCAGCAGTTACTCGTGGGACAGCAATTCACCCCTCCACTTT. Translated, it gives CASSYSWDSNSPLHF.

CDR3 region: CASSRGENTGELFF. In nucleotides, the CDR3 is TGTGCCAGCTCGCGGGGCGAGAACACCGGGGAGCTGTTTTTT. The V and J genes are TRBV19 and TRBJ2-2; tentative D call: TRBD2 (6 bases). CDR1 LNHDA and CDR2 SQIVND come from the germline V gene (reference sequence). V gave up 9 bases and J gave up 1 base, with 12 bases separating them. The CDR3 runs to 14 residues.

The chain recombines TRBV5-1 with TRBJ2-3; D unresolved. The CDR3 runs to 12 residues. Trimming took off 5 bases at V and 5 bases at J, with 9 bases between the two ends. The germline V gene has CDR1 SGHRS and CDR2 YFSETQ. The CDR3 nucleotides read TGCGCCAGCAGAGACGAGGTAGATACGCAGTATTTT. This translates into CASRDEVDTQYF.

V and J are TRBV10-3 and TRBJ1-1; D is possibly TRBD1 (6 bases). This CDR3 is 14 amino acids long. Between the trimmed V and J ends, which lost 6 bases and 1 base, there was a span of 12 bases. Per the germline V gene, CDR1 is ENHRY and CDR2 is SYGVKD. The DNA of the CDR3 is TGTGCCATCAGACCGAGGACAGAGAACACTGAAGCTTTCTTT. It codes for CAIRPRTENTEAFF.

The chain uses TRBV3-1 (or the pseudogene TRBV3-2) and TRBJ1-4; TRBD1 aligns across 9 bases. Germline trimming cut 6 bases from V and 8 bases from J; bases unmatched to any gene: 16. The CDR3 totals 17 residues. Germline CDR1 and CDR2: LGHDT and YNNKEL (reference sequence). CDR3 coding DNA: TGTGCCAGCAGGCCGGGACAGGGTCTGGCGGTGGAAGAAAAACTGTTTTTT. Translated, it gives CASRPGQGLAVEEKLFF.